This TCR beta chain was sequenced during a study of CXCR3-negative and CXCR3-positive naive CD8 T cells. The germline gives CDR1 MDHEN, CDR2 SYDVKM. The CDR3 extends over 15 amino acids. Using triplicate sorts, 300,000 or so cells were collected each time from every CD8+ T cell subset. UMI-labeled 5' RACE yielded the TRB cDNA libraries. One entry per CDR3 protein, without DNA, is what TCRdb gives after re-calling the 5' RACE reads. Found here are 100,000 to 150,000 distinct CDR3 sequences; the top ten clones hold 0.29%. This TCR was sampled from a human donor in good health. Some clones in this sample may be carry-over from other donors' samples. V gene TRBV28 combines with J gene TRBJ2-1; TCRdb proposes TRBD2, but this gene call is untestable without DNA. The specimen sequenced was naive CXCR3- CD8+ T cells from blood. Subset described: CD45RO-CCR7+CD27+CD95- naive CD8+ T cells lacking CXCR3 (TNR3-). The CDR3 loop reads CASSLGLAGVREQFF.